Below are 16 T cell receptor beta chains sequenced from a single sample in a study of T cells in Graves' hyperthyroidism and ophthalmopathy. RNA transcripts were the template for amplifying TCR beta CDR3 regions. The HTBI primer set was used in a first-round RT-PCR of the TCR CDR3. TCRdb reprocessed the multiplex PCR reads via MiXCR and lists one record per CDR3 protein. The sample lists hundreds of thousands of distinct CDR3 sequences, roughly 40% occurring once. The sample comprised blood. The source is a man aged 18 to 29 with Graves' hyperthyroidism.

This clonotype was recorded at least ten times. The chain combines TRBV5-1 with TRBJ1-2; TRBD1 aligns across 9 bases. The J segment lost 0 bases and the V segment lost 4 bases, leaving 4 bases of the junction unmatched. Germline CDR1 and CDR2: SGHRS and YFSETQ. The CDR3 extends over 15 amino acids. The CDR3 DNA sequence: TGCGCCAGCAGCCTGGGACAGGGAACTAACTATGGCTACACCTTC. It is translated as CASSLGQGTNYGYTF.

On this clonotype itself: Being one base from a much bigger clone, this may be a read error. The chain couples TRBV15 to TRBJ2-7; D unresolved. The CDR3 sequence is 14 residues long. Germline V gives CDR1 LNHNV, CDR2 YYDKDF (reference sequence). The CDR3 coding sequence is TGTGCCACCAGCGCCCGGTCCAGCTTCTACGGGCAGTACTTC. Translating it yields CATSARSSFYGQYF.

This rearrangement joins TRBV12-3 or TRBV12-4 to TRBJ2-5; 7 bases align to TRBD1. The CDR3 contains 15 residues. Unmatched junction bases numbered 12, after V lost 6 bases and J lost 5 bases. The CDR3 is CASSPPGQPFETQYF. For the CDR3, the DNA is TGTGCCAGCAGCCCACCGGGACAGCCTTTTGAGACCCAGTACTTC.

A word on this clonotype: A clone one base away is much larger, so this may be a read error. This chain connects TRBV2 to TRBJ1-6, with D maybe TRBD1 (5 bases). The CDR3 has 13 amino acids. Looked up from germline, CDR1 is SNHLY and CDR2 is FYNNEI. The CDR3, as DNA: TGTGCTGAGCGAGCGGGGCTTAATTCACCCCTCCACTTT. As protein: CAERAGLNSPLHF. The full variable domain, with the rest looked up from reference TRBV2 and TRBJ1-6, is EPEVTQTPSHQVTQMGQEVILRCVPISNHLYFYWYRQILGQKVEFLVSFYNNEISEKSEIFDDQFSVERPDGSNFTLKIRSTKLEDSAMYFCAERAGLNSPLHFGNGTRLTVT.

Many counts were recorded for this clonotype. This chain uses TRBV15 with TRBJ1-5; D might be TRBD1 (6 bases). The CDR3 spans 15 residues. In germline, CDR1 is LNHNV, CDR2 YYDKDF (reference sequence). Trimming removed 3 bases from V and 5 bases from J, with 14 bases in between. The CDR3 region is CATSRQQDSYQPQHF. CDR3 in DNA: TGTGCCACCAGCAGGCAGCAGGACAGCTATCAGCCCCAGCATTTT.

The V gene is TRBV2, the J gene TRBJ1-2; D possibly corresponds to TRBD1 (6 bases). Germline values: CDR1 SNHLY, CDR2 FYNNEI. The V and J ends lost 0 bases and 0 bases respectively, with 8 bases between them. The CDR3 runs to 15 residues. CDR3 bases: TGTGCCAGCAGTGAAGCGGGGGGCCCTAACTATGGCTACACCTTC. Translated: CASSEAGGPNYGYTF.

This clonotype has a handful of counts. V gene TRBV5-1 combines with J gene TRBJ2-7; D may match TRBD1 or TRBD2 (6 bases each). Germline V gene lookup returns CDR1 SGHRS and CDR2 YFSETQ. V gave up 4 bases and J gave up 0 bases, with 17 bases separating them. This CDR3 comprises 16 residues. The CDR3 spells CASSPGRTAGSYEQYF. The CDR3 DNA sequence: TGCGCCAGCAGCCCGGGTCGGACAGCGGGCTCCTACGAGCAGTACTTC.

This clonotype has a handful of counts. The V and J genes are TRBV6-1 and TRBJ2-6, with 7 bases that match TRBD1. Losses at the gene ends were 8 bases for V and 0 bases for J; bases not matched to a gene: 4. CDR1 is MNHNS and CDR2 is SASEGT in the germline V gene. The CDR3 extends over 15 amino acids. The CDR3 reads CASLQGSSGANVLTF. The DNA of the CDR3 is TGTGCCAGCCTACAGGGGAGCTCTGGGGCCAACGTCCTGACTTTC.

This clonotype was observed at least ten times. The gene calls are TRBV7-8 and TRBJ1-5; D call uncertain. V was shortened by 1 base and J by 4 bases, with 5 bases between the two germline ends. Germline CDR1 and CDR2: SGHVS and FQNEAQ. The CDR3 runs 13 residues. The CDR3 protein is CASSLDANQPQHF. DNA of the CDR3: TGTGCCAGCAGCTTAGACGCGAATCAGCCCCAGCATTTT.

This clonotype was detected only once. This chain links TRBV10-3 with TRBJ2-7; possible D gene TRBD2, 6 bases. Germline values: CDR1 ENHRY, CDR2 SYGVKD. This CDR3 is built from 14 residues. Deletions cut 10 bases from V and 7 bases from J, with 23 bases between. The CDR3 sequence is CATRRGGVSVEQYF. The CDR3 nucleotides are TGTGCCACCAGGAGAGGAGGGGTTTCGGTTGAGCAGTACTTC.

The V gene is TRBV20-1, the J gene TRBJ1-4, with a possible D match to TRBD1 (5 bases). V was shortened by 5 bases and J by 5 bases, with 9 bases between the two germline ends. Germline V gene sequence: CDR1 DFQATT, CDR2 SNEGSKA (reference sequence). This CDR3 has 12 residues. The CDR3 DNA reads TGCAGTGCTGGGGGGGGAAATGAAAAACTGTTTTTT. This encodes CSAGGGNEKLFF.

The rearrangement links TRBV9 to TRBJ2-7; possibly TRBD1 or TRBD2 for D (5 bases each). The CDR3 length is 14 residues. Trimming shortened V by 6 bases and J by 2 bases, and 15 bases separated the two germline ends. From germline, CDR1 is SGDLS and CDR2 YYNGEE. The CDR3 DNA reads TGTGCCAGCAACCTGTTGGGGGACCCCTACGAGCAGTACTTC. Its translation: CASNLLGDPYEQYF.

There are a few counts of this clonotype. The rearrangement links TRBV7-2 to TRBJ2-5; D call uncertain. This CDR3 comprises 15 residues. Trimming pared 1 base from V and 2 bases from J, leaving 11 bases between. Germline V gene sequence: CDR1 SGHTA, CDR2 FQGNSA. The CDR3 here is CASSLVRNPQETQYF. CDR3 DNA: TGTGCCAGCAGCTTAGTACGTAACCCTCAAGAGACCCAGTACTTC.

This clonotype was observed many times. In DNA, the CDR3 is TGCGCCAGCACAGGGGCACCAGGAGCTTTCTTT. Translated: CASTGAPGAFF. This chain links TRBV10-1 with TRBJ1-1; possible D gene TRBD1, 6 bases. This CDR3 spans 11 amino acids. Germline CDR1 WNHNN, CDR2 SYGVQD (reference sequence). Deletions cut 7 bases from V and 10 bases from J, with 13 bases between.

This clonotype was seen at least ten times. V and J are TRBV7-9 and TRBJ2-7; D gene ambiguous. The CDR3 extends over 11 amino acids. V lost 4 bases and J 5 bases, leaving 6 bases between the germline ends. CDR1 is SEHNR, CDR2 FQNEAQ, per germline (reference sequence). The CDR3 DNA is TGTGCCAGCAGCTCCGGCCACGAGCAGTACTTC. Translation: CASSSGHEQYF.

At least ten counts were recorded for this clonotype. V is TRBV2 and J is TRBJ1-1; D unresolved. Germline V gene data show CDR1 as SNHLY and CDR2 as FYNNEI. There are 13 residues in the CDR3. V was trimmed by 10 bases and J by 0 bases, leaving 12 bases between them. CDR3: CATTYAVNTEAFF. The CDR3 region has the DNA TGTGCCACCACCTACGCGGTGAACACTGAAGCTTTCTTT.